Below, 23 T cell receptor beta chains from the same sample are listed, as sequenced in a study of T cell repertoires in cytomegalovirus infection. MiXCR, run by TCRdb on the reads, gives a single entry per CDR3 protein. The sample lists approximately 340,000 distinct CDR3 sequences, 25% to 35% occurring once. Their recognized antigens are unknown. The sequencing used cultured PBMCs, collected from culture after CMV antigen stimulation. The receptors here all came from a human donor in good health (CMV status not recorded). Some clones in this sample may be carry-over from other donors' samples.

The chain uses TRBV5-1 and TRBJ2-5; 7 bases line up with TRBD2. V dropped 4 bases and J dropped 4; count of bases not matched to a gene: 10. This CDR3 has 15 amino acids. The germline gives CDR1 SGHRS, CDR2 YFSETQ. The CDR3 DNA sequence: TGCGCCAGCAGCCCTACAGCGGGGATGGGAGAGACCCAGTACTTC. Its protein product is CASSPTAGMGETQYF.

The rearrangement links TRBV19 to TRBJ2-3, with a weak D call TRBD2 (6 bases). Germline V gene data show CDR1 as LNHDA and CDR2 as SQIVND (reference sequence). Trimming pared 4 bases from V and 5 bases from J, leaving 13 bases between. CDR3 size: 14 residues. CDR3 sequence: CASSTGDWRDTQYF. The CDR3, as DNA: TGTGCCAGTAGTACGGGGGACTGGCGAGATACGCAGTATTTT.

The CDR3 DNA reads TGTGCCAGCAGTTATAACCGATTTGGTGAGCAGTACTTC. Its protein is CASSYNRFGEQYF. V gene TRBV6-5 combines with J gene TRBJ2-7; D is uncertain. Germline-derived CDR1 and CDR2 are MNHEY and SVGAGI. CDR3 length: 13 residues. The V gene lost 3 bases and the J gene lost 7 bases, with 13 bases spanning the gap.

The V and J genes are TRBV7-2 and TRBJ1-5; D not resolved. Germline V gives CDR1 SGHTA, CDR2 FQGNSA. Trimming shortened V by 3 bases and J by 5 bases, and 8 bases separated the two germline ends. The CDR3 runs 13 residues. CDR3 sequence (DNA): TGTGCCAGCAGCTTTACGAGGGATCAGCCCCAGCATTTT. It translates to CASSFTRDQPQHF.

This clonotype was picked up a small number of times. A read error may explain this, as a much larger clone is one base away. The chain carries TRBV7-8 and TRBJ2-2; no definite D call. V dropped 3 bases and J dropped 3 bases, with 2 bases sitting between them. Germline V lookup: CDR1 SGHVS, CDR2 FQNEAQ. The length of the CDR3 is 12 residues. The CDR3 spells CASSFDTGELFF. For the CDR3, the DNA is TGTGCCAGCAGCTTTGACACCGGGGAGCTGTTTTTT.

V gene TRBV2 combines with J gene TRBJ1-5; 8 nucleotides match TRBD1. V lost 5 bases to trimming and J lost 0 bases; unmatched junction nucleotides: 6. CDR3 length equals 16 residues. Germline lookup yields CDR1 SNHLY and CDR2 FYNNEI. As DNA, the CDR3 is TGTGCCAGCAGTAGGGGACAGGAACTTAGCAATCAGCCCCAGCATTTT. Amino acid sequence: CASSRGQELSNQPQHF.

This clonotype was observed a handful of times. The chain couples TRBV20-1 to TRBJ2-5; TRBD1 matches 8 bases. This CDR3 has 15 residues. The trim removed 0 bases at V and 3 bases at J, leaving 6 bases unmatched. CDR1 is DFQATT and CDR2 is SNEGSKA in the germline V gene (reference sequence). The CDR3 nucleotides read TGCAGTGCTAGAGAGCCTAGGACAGGGAAAGAGACCCAGTACTTC. Protein: CSAREPRTGKETQYF.

In its sample, this clonotype was seen many times. V gene TRBV7-9 combines with J gene TRBJ2-2; perhaps TRBD1 as D (5 bases). The CDR3 length is 15 residues. V gave up 5 bases and J gave up 1 base, with 11 bases separating them. From germline, CDR1 is SEHNR and CDR2 FQNEAQ (reference sequence). CDR3 DNA: TGTGCCAGCAGCCCCGCTACAGGGAACACCGGGGAGCTGTTTTTT. Its translation is CASSPATGNTGELFF.

The chain uses TRBV12-3 or TRBV12-4 and TRBJ2-2, with TRBD2 matching 15 bases. J gave up 4 bases and V 3 bases, and 15 bases lay outside the gene matches. The CDR3 covers 21 residues. The chain's CDR3 is CASSLGPFGTSGRIGTGELFF. CDR3 in DNA: TGTGCCAGCAGTTTGGGGCCTTTCGGGACTAGCGGGAGGATAGGCACCGGGGAGCTGTTTTTT.

V is TRBV20-1 and J is TRBJ1-1; tentatively, D is TRBD1 (5 bases). From germline, CDR1 is DFQATT and CDR2 SNEGSKA (reference sequence). This CDR3 contains 15 residues. V was shortened by 3 bases and J by 1 base, with 15 bases between the two germline ends. In nucleotides, the CDR3 is TGCAGTGCTAGTGATTCCGGGGCCCCGAACACTGAAGCTTTCTTT. Protein: CSASDSGAPNTEAFF.

The chain employs TRBV6-5 and TRBJ2-2; 10 bases fit TRBD2. The CDR3 is 19 residues long. Germline V lookup: CDR1 MNHEY, CDR2 SVGAGI. V shed 0 bases, J shed 0 bases, and the junction held 7 bases outside the gene matches. Written as DNA, the CDR3 is TGTGCCAGCAGTTACTCGAGAGTAGCGGGGGGAACGAACACCGGGGAGCTGTTTTTT. Translation: CASSYSRVAGGTNTGELFF.

The chain employs TRBV27 and TRBJ2-4, with 14 positions matching TRBD2. The CDR3 is made up of 16 amino acids. Trimming at V came to 3 bases and at J to 7 bases, leaving 5 bases not matched to a gene. Germline V gene data show CDR1 as MNHEY and CDR2 as SMNVEV (reference sequence). CDR3 loop: CASSFGGTSGSNIQYF. CDR3 coding DNA: TGTGCCAGCAGTTTTGGGGGGACTAGCGGGAGTAACATTCAGTACTTC.

This clonotype occurred many times. The chain recombines TRBV7-2 with TRBJ2-5, with 8 bases lining up with TRBD2. The CDR3 is made up of 15 amino acids. The junction had 8 bases not matched to a gene; V was cut back by 3 bases and J by 5 bases. Germline CDR1 is SGHTA and CDR2 is FQGNSA. CDR3 region: CASSLAGTRGETQYF. The CDR3 nucleotides are TGTGCCAGCAGCTTGGCCGGGACTAGGGGGGAGACCCAGTACTTC.

Only a few counts were recorded for this clonotype. This sequence joins TRBV10-3 and TRBJ2-1; D remains unclear. Per the germline V gene, CDR1 is ENHRY and CDR2 is SYGVKD. The CDR3 runs 12 residues. Between the trimmed V and J ends, which lost 8 bases and 9 bases, there was a span of 14 bases. CDR3 sequence reads: CAISDRTAEQFF. CDR3 DNA: TGTGCCATCTCGGACCGTACGGCTGAGCAGTTCTTC.

There are a few counts of this clonotype. The rearrangement joins TRBV6-5 to TRBJ2-1; 10 nucleotides match TRBD2. With 0 bases clipped from V and 7 bases from J, the junction kept 6 bases outside the gene matches. Germline values: CDR1 MNHEY, CDR2 SVGAGI. The CDR3 extends over 16 amino acids. Here the CDR3 reads CASSYSASGSGNEQFF. The CDR3 DNA is TGTGCCAGCAGTTACTCGGCTAGCGGGAGCGGGAATGAGCAGTTCTTC.

The chain recombines TRBV20-1 with TRBJ1-4; D gene uncertain. The V end was cut by 3 bases, the J end by 7 bases, with 18 bases between. The germline CDR1 and CDR2 sequences are DFQATT and SNEGSKA (reference sequence). The CDR3 contains 15 residues. The CDR3 reads CSASQMGKVGEKLFF. CDR3 DNA sequence: TGCAGTGCTAGCCAGATGGGGAAAGTGGGTGAAAAACTGTTTTTT.

In this sample, this clonotype turned up many times. The chain employs TRBV28 and TRBJ2-7, with D hard to call. The germline gives CDR1 MDHEN, CDR2 SYDVKM. This CDR3 has 14 residues. With 1 base removed from V and 2 bases from J, the gap between germline ends came to 9 bases. CDR3 region: CASSLSGGTYEQYF. For the CDR3, the DNA is TGTGCCAGCAGTTTATCGGGCGGAACCTACGAGCAGTACTTC.

This clonotype has more than one count but fewer than ten. CDR3 in DNA: TGTGCCAGCAGTTTCGGGATAAGCAATCAGCCCCAGCATTTT. Its protein product is CASSFGISNQPQHF. V usage is TRBV28 and J usage is TRBJ1-5, with D hard to call. This CDR3 is built from 14 residues. Germline V gene data show CDR1 as MDHEN and CDR2 as SYDVKM. V was cut by 3 bases and J by 1 base, with 7 bases left in between.

This sequence joins TRBV19 and TRBJ1-4; D remains unclear. The CDR3 sequence is 11 residues long. Trimming left V 3 bases short and J 8 bases short, with 4 bases between. CDR1 and CDR2 (germline): LNHDA, SQIVND (reference sequence). In nucleotides, the CDR3 is TGTGCCAGTAGTATGGGGGAAAAACTGTTTTTT. The encoded protein is CASSMGEKLFF.

V and J are TRBV29-1 and TRBJ2-5; possibly TRBD1 or TRBD2 for D (5 bases each). The CDR3 runs 13 residues. In germline, CDR1 is SQVTM, CDR2 ANQGSEA. The V gene lost 1 base and the J gene lost 4 bases, with 10 bases spanning the gap. In nucleotides, the CDR3 is TGCAGCGTTGAAGTGAGGGGTGGAGAGACCCAGTACTTC. Translation: CSVEVRGGETQYF.

This clonotype occurred a few times. This sequence joins TRBV7-9 and TRBJ1-2, with a tentative D call TRBD1 (5 bases). The CDR3 totals 13 residues. Germline CDR1 is SEHNR and CDR2 is FQNEAQ (reference sequence). The V gene lost 8 bases and the J gene lost 4 bases, with 14 bases spanning the gap. CDR3 sequence: CASQRDLLYGYTF. CDR3 coding DNA: TGTGCCAGCCAACGGGACCTTCTCTATGGCTACACCTTC.

The chain employs TRBV28 and TRBJ1-5, with D possibly TRBD1 on 6 matching bases. Deletions cut 3 bases from V and 4 bases from J, with 13 bases between. The CDR3 consists of 15 residues. CDR1 and CDR2 from the germline V gene are MDHEN and SYDVKM. CDR3 DNA sequence: TGTGCCAGCAGTTTGCCGACAGGCAAAAATCAGCCCCAGCATTTT. Translation gives CASSLPTGKNQPQHF.

The chain joins TRBV12-5 to TRBJ2-4; a weak D match, TRBD1 (6 bases). The CDR3 sequence is 14 residues long. Per germline, CDR1 LGHNT and CDR2 FRNRAP. Trimming removed 2 bases at V and 1 base at J, with 6 bases between. Here the CDR3 reads CASGLTGAKNIQYF. The CDR3 DNA reads TGTGCTAGTGGTTTGACAGGGGCCAAAAACATTCAGTACTTC.